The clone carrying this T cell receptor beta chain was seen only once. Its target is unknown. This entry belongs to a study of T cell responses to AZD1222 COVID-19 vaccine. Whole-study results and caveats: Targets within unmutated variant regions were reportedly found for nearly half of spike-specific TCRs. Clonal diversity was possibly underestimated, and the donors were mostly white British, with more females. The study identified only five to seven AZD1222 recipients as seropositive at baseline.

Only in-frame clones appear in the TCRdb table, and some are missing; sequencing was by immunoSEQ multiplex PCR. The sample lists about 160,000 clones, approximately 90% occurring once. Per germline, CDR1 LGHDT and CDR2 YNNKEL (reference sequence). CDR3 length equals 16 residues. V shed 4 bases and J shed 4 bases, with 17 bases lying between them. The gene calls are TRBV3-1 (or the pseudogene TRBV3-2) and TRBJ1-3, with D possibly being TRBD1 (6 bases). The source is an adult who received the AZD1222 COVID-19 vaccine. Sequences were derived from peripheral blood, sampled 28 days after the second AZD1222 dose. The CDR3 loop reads CASSRNIRGSGNTIYF. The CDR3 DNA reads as TGTGCCAGCAGCCGCAACATCAGGGGTTCAGGAAACACCATATATTTT.